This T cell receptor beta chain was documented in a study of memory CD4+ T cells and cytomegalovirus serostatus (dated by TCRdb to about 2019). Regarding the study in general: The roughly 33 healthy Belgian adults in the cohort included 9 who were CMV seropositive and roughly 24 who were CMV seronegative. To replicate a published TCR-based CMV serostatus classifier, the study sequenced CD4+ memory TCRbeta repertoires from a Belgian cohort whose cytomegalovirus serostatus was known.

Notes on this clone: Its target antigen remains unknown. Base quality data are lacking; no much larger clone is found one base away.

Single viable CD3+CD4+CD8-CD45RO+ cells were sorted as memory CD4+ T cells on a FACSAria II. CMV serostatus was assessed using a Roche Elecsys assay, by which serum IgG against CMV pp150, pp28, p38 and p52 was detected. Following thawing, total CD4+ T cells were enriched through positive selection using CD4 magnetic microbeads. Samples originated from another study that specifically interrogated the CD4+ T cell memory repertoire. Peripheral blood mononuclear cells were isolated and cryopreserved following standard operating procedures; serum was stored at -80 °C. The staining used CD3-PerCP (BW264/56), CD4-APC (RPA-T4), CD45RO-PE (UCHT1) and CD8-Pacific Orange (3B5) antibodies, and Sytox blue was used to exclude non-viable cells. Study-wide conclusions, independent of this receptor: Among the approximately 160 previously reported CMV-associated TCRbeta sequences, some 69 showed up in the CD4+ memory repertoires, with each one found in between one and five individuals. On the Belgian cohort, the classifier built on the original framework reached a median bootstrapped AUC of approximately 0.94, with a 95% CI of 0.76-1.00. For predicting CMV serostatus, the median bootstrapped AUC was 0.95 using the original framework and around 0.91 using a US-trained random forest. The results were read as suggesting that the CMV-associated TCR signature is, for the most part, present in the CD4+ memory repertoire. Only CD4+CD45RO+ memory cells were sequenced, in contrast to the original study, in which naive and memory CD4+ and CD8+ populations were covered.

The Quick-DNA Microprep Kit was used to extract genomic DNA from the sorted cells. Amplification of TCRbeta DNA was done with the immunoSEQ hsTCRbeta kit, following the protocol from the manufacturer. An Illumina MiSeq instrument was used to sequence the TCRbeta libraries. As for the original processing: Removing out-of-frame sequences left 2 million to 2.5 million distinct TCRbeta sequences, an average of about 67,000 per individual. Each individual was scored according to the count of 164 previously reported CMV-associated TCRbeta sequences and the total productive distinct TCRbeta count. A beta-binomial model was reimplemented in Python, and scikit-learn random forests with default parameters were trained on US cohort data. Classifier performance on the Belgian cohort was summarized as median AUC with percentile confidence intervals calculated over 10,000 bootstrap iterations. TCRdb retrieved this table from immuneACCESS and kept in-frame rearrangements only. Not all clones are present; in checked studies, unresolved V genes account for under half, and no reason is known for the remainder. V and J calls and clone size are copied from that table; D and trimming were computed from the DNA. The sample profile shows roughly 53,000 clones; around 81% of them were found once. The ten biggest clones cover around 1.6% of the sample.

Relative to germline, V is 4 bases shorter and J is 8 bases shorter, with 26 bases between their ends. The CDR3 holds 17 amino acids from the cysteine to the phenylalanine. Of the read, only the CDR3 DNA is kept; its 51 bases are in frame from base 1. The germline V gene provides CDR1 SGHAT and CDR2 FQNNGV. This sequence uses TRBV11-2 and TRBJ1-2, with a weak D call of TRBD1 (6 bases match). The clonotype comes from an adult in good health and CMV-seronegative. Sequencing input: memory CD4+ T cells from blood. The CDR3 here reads CASSSEAIYRVPDGYTF. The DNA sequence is TGTGCCAGCAGCTCCGAAGCAATATACAGGGTCCCCGACGGCTACACCTTC. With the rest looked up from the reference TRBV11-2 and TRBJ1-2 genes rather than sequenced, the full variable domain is EAGVAQSPRYKIIEKRQSVAFWCNPISGHATLYWYQQILGQGPKLLIQFQNNGVVDDSQLPKDRFSAERLKGVDSTLKIQPAKLEDSAVYLCASSSEAIYRVPDGYTFGSGTRLTVV.